This T cell receptor (beta chain) was profiled in a study of cytomegalovirus exposure and HLA in healthy donors. The PCR had 60 Vbeta and 13 Jbeta primers. Repertoires were generated with immunoSEQ multiplex PCR, while TCRdb's copy carries only in-frame clones and drops some. Among about 190,000 clones listed, over 65% were seen once. A note on this clone: Its antigen remains unknown.

Study-level results: It was 150 to 200 TCR beta chains that were listed as cytomegalovirus-associated. Most TCRs appeared rarely, but some public TCRs recurred in many donors. Only CMV serostatus was available as immune exposure information.

The trim removed 5 bases at V and 4 bases at J, leaving 4 bases unmatched. CDR3 length: 13 amino acids. In germline, CDR1 is MDHEN, CDR2 SYDVKM. The V call is TRBV28, the J call TRBJ2-7; 8 bases are a match to TRBD2. Sample: PBMCs. This TCR was sampled from a woman aged 30 to 39 in good health and CMV-seronegative. The CDR3 loop is CASSRGGRYEQYF. CDR3 in DNA: TGTGCCAGCAGTCGGGGGGGCCGATACGAGCAGTACTTC.